These T cell receptor beta chains were read from a single sample in a study of shared clonotypes between healthy human individuals. TCRdb's table, derived via immunoSEQ multiplex PCR, lists solely in-frame clones and lacks some. The table lists 2,500,000 or so clones, around nine tenths of them singletons, with roughly 0.15% in the top ten. The sample consisted of naive CD4+ T cells sorted from blood. Receptors were obtained from a man younger than 35 in good health. CDR3s leave out the opening cysteine and the closing phenylalanine or tryptophan. Clone size appears in some rows only: once, few, many, or a class for an expanded clone.

v_call	clone_size	j_call	cdr3_aa
TRBV18	once	TRBJ1-1	ASSPGVQANTEAF
TRBV29-1	.	TRBJ2-3	SVGRLVPDTQY
TRBV7-2	.	TRBJ2-3	ASSLVASGAGDTQY
TRBV7-2	.	TRBJ2-1	ASSSAFGHGRDEQF
TRBV10-3	few	TRBJ1-1	AISEGDTEAF
TRBV7-9	.	TRBJ2-5	ASSRRGVQETQY
TRBV5-5	once	TRBJ2-7	ASSLAGRTYEQY
TRBV6-5	.	TRBJ1-5	ASSGGSNQPQH
TRBV7-2	.	TRBJ2-1	ASSFGVGAGPQGEQF
TRBV19	.	TRBJ1-5	ASRDGGNLGQPQH
TRBV5-6	.	TRBJ2-7	ASSRPKGGAVYEQY
TRBV5-4	.	TRBJ2-4	ASSLAGGAKNIQY
TRBV9	.	TRBJ2-1	ASSEGLAGYNEQF
TRBV28	.	TRBJ2-5	ASSIRQGGAETQY
TRBV9	.	TRBJ2-7	ASSEGTDSFPAAEQY
TRBV4-1	.	TRBJ1-4	ASSQQLTNEKLF
TRBV9	.	TRBJ2-2	ASSVDPLGGKTGELF
TRBV25-1	.	TRBJ1-2	ASSEEKRANYGYT
TRBV6-4	.	TRBJ1-3	ASSDSGNTIY
TRBV10-1	.	TRBJ2-5	ASSKGELGETQY
TRBV28	.	TRBJ1-1	ASSDPSGITEAF
TRBV6-5	.	TRBJ2-1	ASSFPRQGVGNEQF
TRBV10-3	.	TRBJ2-7	AISPGQGDDEQY
TRBV12-5	.	TRBJ1-3	ASGLVPTGGNTIY
TRBV15	.	TRBJ1-1	ATSSRDRKNTEAF
TRBV6-1	.	TRBJ2-5	ASSENSGQGTQY
TRBV6-1	.	TRBJ2-3	ASSELGLTDTQY
TRBV6-5	.	TRBJ2-1	ASGLGGISYNEQF
TRBV6-5	once	TRBJ2-7	ASRPRGRNDEQY
TRBV29-1	.	TRBJ1-2	SVFDRVVATNYGYT
TRBV10-3	once	TRBJ2-7	AIMRTSGPYEQY
TRBV10-3	.	TRBJ2-2	AISGGQGSNTGELF
TRBV6-5	.	TRBJ1-2	ASSLGGTPRDGYT
TRBV30	.	TRBJ1-6	AWSASDRGYVSPLH
TRBV5-1	.	TRBJ2-1	ASSLDSGASNEQF
TRBV28	.	TRBJ1-1	ASREGGSTEAF
TRBV2	.	TRBJ1-1	ASSERVLGTEAF
TRBV7-9	.	TRBJ2-1	ASSRAVGEQF
TRBV30	.	TRBJ2-7	AWKPISGPRYEQY
TRBV19	.	TRBJ2-1	ASSIPRRNSSYNEQF
TRBV27	.	TRBJ2-1	ASSLRLWGLARADEQF
TRBV28	.	TRBJ2-1	ASSLGTRGFNEQF
TRBV5-4	.	TRBJ2-2	ASSPRAVLTGELF
TRBV2	.	TRBJ2-3	ASPSPGSTDTQY
TRBV10-2	.	.	ASKREAPDEQY